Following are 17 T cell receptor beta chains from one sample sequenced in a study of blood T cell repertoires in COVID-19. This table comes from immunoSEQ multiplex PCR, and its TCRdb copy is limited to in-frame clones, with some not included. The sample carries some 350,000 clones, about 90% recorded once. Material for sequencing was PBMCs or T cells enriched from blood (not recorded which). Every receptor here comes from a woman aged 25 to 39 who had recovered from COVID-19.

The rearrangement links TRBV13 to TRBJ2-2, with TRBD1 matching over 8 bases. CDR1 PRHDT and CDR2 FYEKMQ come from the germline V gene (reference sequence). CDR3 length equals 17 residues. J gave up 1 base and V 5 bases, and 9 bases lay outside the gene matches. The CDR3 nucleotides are TGTGCCAGCAGCCCCCTCGGACAGGGACTGAACACCGGGGAGCTGTTTTTT. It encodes CASSPLGQGLNTGELFF.

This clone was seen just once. DNA for the CDR3: TGTGCCAGCAGCCAACAGGTGGGCACCGGGGAGCTGTTTTTT. Amino acids: CASSQQVGTGELFF. The V and J genes are TRBV3-1 (or the pseudogene TRBV3-2) and TRBJ2-2; D is undetermined. The CDR3 has 14 amino acids. CDR1 is LGHDT and CDR2 is YNNKEL in the germline V gene (reference sequence). V lost 2 bases and J lost 4, with 8 bases in between.

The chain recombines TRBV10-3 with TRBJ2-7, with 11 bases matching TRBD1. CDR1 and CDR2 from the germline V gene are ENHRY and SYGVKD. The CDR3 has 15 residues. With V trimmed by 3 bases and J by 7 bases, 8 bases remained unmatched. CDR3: CAISDYGQGAREQYF. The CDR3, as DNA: TGTGCCATCAGTGACTACGGACAGGGGGCGCGTGAGCAGTACTTC.

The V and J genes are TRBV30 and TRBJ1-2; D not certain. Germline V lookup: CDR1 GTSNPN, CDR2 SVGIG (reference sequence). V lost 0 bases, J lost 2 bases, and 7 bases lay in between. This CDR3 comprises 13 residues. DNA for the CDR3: TGTGCCTGGAGTGTGAGGAGCAACTATGGCTACACCTTC. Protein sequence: CAWSVRSNYGYTF.

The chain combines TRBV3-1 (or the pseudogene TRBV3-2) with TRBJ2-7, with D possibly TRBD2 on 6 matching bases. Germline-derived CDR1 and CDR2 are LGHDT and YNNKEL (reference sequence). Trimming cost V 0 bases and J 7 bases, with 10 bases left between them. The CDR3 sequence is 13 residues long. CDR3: CASSQDLGGEQYF. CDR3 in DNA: TGTGCCAGCAGCCAAGATCTGGGAGGAGAGCAGTACTTC.

CDR3 sequence: CASSPTGMGEKLFF. DNA of the CDR3: TGTGCCAGCAGCCCGACAGGGATGGGAGAAAAACTGTTTTTT. The genes are TRBV3-1 (or the pseudogene TRBV3-2) and TRBJ1-4, with 7 bases aligning to TRBD1. Germline CDR1 and CDR2: LGHDT and YNNKEL (reference sequence). The CDR3 sequence is 14 residues long. J gave up 8 bases and V 4 bases, and 7 bases lay outside the gene matches.

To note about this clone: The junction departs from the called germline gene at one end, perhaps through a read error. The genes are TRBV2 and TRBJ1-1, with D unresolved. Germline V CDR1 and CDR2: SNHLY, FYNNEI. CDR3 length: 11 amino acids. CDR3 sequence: CASMYDTDAFF. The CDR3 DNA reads TGTGCCAGCATGTATGACACTGACGCTTTCTTT. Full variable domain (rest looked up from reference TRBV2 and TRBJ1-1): EPEVTQTPSHQVTQMGQEVILRCVPISNHLYFYWYRQILGQKVEFLVSFYNNEISEKSEIFDDQFSVERPDGSNFTLKIRSTKLEDSAMYFCASMYDTDAFFGQGTRLTVV.

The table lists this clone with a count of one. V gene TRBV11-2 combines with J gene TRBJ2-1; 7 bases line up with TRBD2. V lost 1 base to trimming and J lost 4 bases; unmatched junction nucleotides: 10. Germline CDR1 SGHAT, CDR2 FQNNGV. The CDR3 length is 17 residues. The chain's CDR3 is CASSLGPREIVYNEQFF. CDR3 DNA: TGTGCCAGCAGCTTAGGTCCGCGGGAGATAGTATACAATGAGCAGTTCTTC.

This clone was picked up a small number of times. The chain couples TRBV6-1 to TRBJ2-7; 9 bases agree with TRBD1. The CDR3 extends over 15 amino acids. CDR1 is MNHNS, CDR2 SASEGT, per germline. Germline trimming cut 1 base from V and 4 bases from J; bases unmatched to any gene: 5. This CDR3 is CASSEDTGGGYEQYF. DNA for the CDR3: TGTGCCAGCAGTGAAGACACAGGGGGCGGATACGAGCAGTACTTC.

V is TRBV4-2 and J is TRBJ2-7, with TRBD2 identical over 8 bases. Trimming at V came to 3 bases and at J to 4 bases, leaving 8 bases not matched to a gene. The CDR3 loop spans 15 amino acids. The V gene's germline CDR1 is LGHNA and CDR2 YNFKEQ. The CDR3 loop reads CASSHRLARLYEQYF. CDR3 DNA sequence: TGTGCCAGCAGCCACCGACTAGCGAGGCTTTACGAGCAGTACTTC.

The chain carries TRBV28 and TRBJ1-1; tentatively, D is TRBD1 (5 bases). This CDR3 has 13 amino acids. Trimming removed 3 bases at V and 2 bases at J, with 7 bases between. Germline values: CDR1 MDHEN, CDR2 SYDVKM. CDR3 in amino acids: CASSFTGNTEAFF. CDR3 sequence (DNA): TGTGCCAGCAGTTTTACAGGTAACACTGAAGCTTTCTTT.

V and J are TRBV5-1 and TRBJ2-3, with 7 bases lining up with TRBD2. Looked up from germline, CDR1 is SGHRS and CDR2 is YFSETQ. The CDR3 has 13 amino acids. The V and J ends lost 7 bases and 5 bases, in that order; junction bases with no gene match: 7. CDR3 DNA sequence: TGCGCCAGCGGGGCGGGAGTGGAAGATACGCAGTATTTT. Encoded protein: CASGAGVEDTQYF.

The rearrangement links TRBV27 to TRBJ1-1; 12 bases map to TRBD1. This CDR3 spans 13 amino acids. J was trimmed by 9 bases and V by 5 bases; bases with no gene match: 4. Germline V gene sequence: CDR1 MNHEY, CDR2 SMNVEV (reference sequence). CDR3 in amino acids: CASSPGTGGKAFF. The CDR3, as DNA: TGTGCCAGCAGTCCCGGGACAGGGGGCAAAGCTTTCTTT.

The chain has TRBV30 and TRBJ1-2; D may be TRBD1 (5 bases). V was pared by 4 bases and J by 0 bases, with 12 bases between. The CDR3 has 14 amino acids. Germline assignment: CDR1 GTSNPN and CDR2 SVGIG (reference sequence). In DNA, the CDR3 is TGTGCCTGGACCCGCAGGGTAGCTAACTATGGCTACACCTTC. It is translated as CAWTRRVANYGYTF.

Written as DNA, the CDR3 is TGTGCCAGCAGCCCTGGACAGATCTCAACTAATGAAAAACTGTTTTTT. It codes for CASSPGQISTNEKLFF. J is TRBJ1-4 and V is TRBV11-1, with a weak D call TRBD1 (6 bases). Germline V gene sequence: CDR1 SGHAT, CDR2 FQDESV (reference sequence). V dropped 5 bases and J dropped 0 bases, with 13 bases sitting between them. The CDR3 runs 16 residues. Complete variable domain (other parts from reference TRBV11-1 and TRBJ1-4): EAEVAQSPRYKITEKSQAVAFWCDPISGHATLYWYRQILGQGPELLVQFQDESVVDDSQLPKDRFSAERLKGVDSTLKIQPAELGDSAMYLCASSPGQISTNEKLFFGSGTQLSVL.

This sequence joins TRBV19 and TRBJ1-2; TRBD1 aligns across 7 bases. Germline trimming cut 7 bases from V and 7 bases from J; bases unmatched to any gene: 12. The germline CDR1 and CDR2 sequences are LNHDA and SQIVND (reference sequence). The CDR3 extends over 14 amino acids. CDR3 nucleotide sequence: TGTGCCAGTATTTCGGGAGGGGGCGATCTTGGCTACACCTTC. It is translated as CASISGGGDLGYTF.

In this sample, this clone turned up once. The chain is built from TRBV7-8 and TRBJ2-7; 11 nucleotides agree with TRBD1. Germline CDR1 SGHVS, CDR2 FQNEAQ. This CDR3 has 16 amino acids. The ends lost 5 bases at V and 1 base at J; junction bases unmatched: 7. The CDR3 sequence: CASSPGGQGVSYEQYF. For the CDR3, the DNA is TGTGCCAGCAGCCCGGGGGGACAGGGGGTTTCCTACGAGCAGTACTTC.